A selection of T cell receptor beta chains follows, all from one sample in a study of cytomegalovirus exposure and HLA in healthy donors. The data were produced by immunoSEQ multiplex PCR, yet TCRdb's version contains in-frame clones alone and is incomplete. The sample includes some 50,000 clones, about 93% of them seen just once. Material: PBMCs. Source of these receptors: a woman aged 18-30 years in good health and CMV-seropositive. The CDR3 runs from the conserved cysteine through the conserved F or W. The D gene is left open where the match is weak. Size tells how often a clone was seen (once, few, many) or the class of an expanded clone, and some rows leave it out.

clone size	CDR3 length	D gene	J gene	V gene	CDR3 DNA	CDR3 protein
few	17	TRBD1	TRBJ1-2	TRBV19	TGTGCCAGTAGTATAGATCTGGTGACAGGGGCCAACTATGGCTACACCTTC	CASSIDLVTGANYGYTF
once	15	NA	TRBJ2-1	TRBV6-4	TGTGCCAGCAGTGACGAGGGAAGGTCCTACAATGAGCAGTTCTTC	CASSDEGRSYNEQFF
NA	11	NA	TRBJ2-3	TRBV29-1	TGCAGCGTTGCTTTCACAGATACGCAGTATTTT	CSVAFTDTQYF
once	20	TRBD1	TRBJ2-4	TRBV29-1	TGCAGCGTCCCGTTTGCGCGACAGACAGGGGGGCACCCTACCTTAAACATTCAGTACTTC	CSVPFARQTGGHPTLNIQYF
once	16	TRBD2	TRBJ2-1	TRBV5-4	TGTGCCAGCAGCTTGGCCCTCTCGGGAGGGTTCAATGAGCAGTTCTTC	CASSLALSGGFNEQFF
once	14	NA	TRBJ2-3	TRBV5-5	TGTGCCAGCAGCTTGGGGTCCGGAGGGGATACGCAGTATTTT	CASSLGSGGDTQYF
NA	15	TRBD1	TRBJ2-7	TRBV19	TGTGCCAGTAGTCCTCCCGACAGGGTTCCCGGCGAGCAGTACTTC	CASSPPDRVPGEQYF
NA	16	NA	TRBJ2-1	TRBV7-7	TGTGCTAGCAGCTTAGCGTTGAGCGGGCCCTACAATGAGCAGTTCTTC	CASSLALSGPYNEQFF
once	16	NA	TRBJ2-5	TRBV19	TGTGCCAGTAGTATAAGGTTCGGGTTGACGGTGGAGACCCAGTACTTC	CASSIRFGLTVETQYF
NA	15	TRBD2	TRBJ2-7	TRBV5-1	TGCGCCAGCAGCTTGTTGGGGCGGGAGATGGGTGAGCAGTACTTC	CASSLLGREMGEQYF
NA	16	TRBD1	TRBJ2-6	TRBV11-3	TGTGCCAGCAGCTTCTACAGGGGGTCTGGGGCCAACGTCCTGACTTTC	CASSFYRGSGANVLTF
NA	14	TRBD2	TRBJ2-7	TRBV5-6	TGTGCCAGCCAACTAGCGGGAGGGCCCTACGAGCAGTACTTC	CASQLAGGPYEQYF
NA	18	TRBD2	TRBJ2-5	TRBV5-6	TGTGCCAGCAGCTCGGCTGGTAGCGGGAGGGATGGGCGCGGGACCCAGTACTTC	CASSSAGSGRDGRGTQYF
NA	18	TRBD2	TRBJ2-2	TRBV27	TGTGCCAGCAGTTTACGTAGCGGGAGCTATTCGAACACCGGGGAGCTGTTTTTT	CASSLRSGSYSNTGELFF
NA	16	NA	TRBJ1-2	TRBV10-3	TGTGCCATCAGTGAGTCGACGCTAGGGGCTGCATATGGCTACACCTTC	CAISESTLGAAYGYTF
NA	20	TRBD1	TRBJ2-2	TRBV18	TGTGCCAGCTCACGATACCTCGGGACAGGATCGGCTTCGAACACCGGGGAGCTGTTTTTT	CASSRYLGTGSASNTGELFF
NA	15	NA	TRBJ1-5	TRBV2	TGTGCCAGCAGATTGGGCTCACTTAGCAATCAGCCCCAGCATTTT	CASRLGSLSNQPQHF
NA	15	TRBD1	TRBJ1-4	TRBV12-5	TGTGCTAGTGGTTTGGTTAGACAGGGCGTTGAAAAACTGTTTTTT	CASGLVRQGVEKLFF
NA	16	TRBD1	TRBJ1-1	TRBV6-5	TGTGCCAGCAGTTACTCGACAGGGCGCTACGTAGCTGAAGCTTTCTTT	CASSYSTGRYVAEAFF
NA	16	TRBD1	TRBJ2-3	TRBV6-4	TGTGCCAGCAGTGACCTTCCGGGACAGGACACAGATACGCAGTATTTT	CASSDLPGQDTDTQYF
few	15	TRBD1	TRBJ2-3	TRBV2	TGTGCCAGCAGTGAACGACAGGGGGCTGGAGATACGCAGTATTTT	CASSERQGAGDTQYF
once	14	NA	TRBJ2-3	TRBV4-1	TGCGCCAGCAGCTCGAGTCAGGTTTGGGATACGCAGTATTTT	CASSSSQVWDTQYF
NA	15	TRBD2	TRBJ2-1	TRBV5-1	TGCGCCAGCAGGGAAAATAGCGGGAATGGCGATGAGCAGTTCTTC	CASRENSGNGDEQFF
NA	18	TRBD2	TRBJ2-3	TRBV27	TGTGCCAGCAGTTTATTCTGGACTAGCGGGACGGGAACAGATACGCAGTATTTT	CASSLFWTSGTGTDTQYF
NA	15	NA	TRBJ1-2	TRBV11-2	TGTGCCAGCAGCTTAGGTGGCGTCGGGGGACTAGGCTACACCTTC	CASSLGGVGGLGYTF
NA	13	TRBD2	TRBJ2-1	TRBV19	TGTGCCAGTAGCCTAGCGGGAGGGGATGAGCAGTTCTTC	CASSLAGGDEQFF
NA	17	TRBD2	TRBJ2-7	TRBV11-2	TGTGCCAGCAGCTTGGGACTAGCGGGAGGGACCCCCCACGAGCAGTACTTC	CASSLGLAGGTPHEQYF
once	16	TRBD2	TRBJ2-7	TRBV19	TGTGCCAGTAGTATCCGGCTAGCGGGATTATATTACGAGCAGTACTTC	CASSIRLAGLYYEQYF
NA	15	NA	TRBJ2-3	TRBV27	TGTGCCAGCAGGGTAGGCAGGTTCCTCACAGATACGCAGTATTTT	CASRVGRFLTDTQYF
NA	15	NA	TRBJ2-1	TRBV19	TGTGCCAGTAGTACGTATTTTAGCTCCTACAATGAGCAGTTCTTC	CASSTYFSSYNEQFF
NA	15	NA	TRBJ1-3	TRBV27	TGTGCCAGCAGCGACAGTTATAGTACAGGAAACACCATATATTTT	CASSDSYSTGNTIYF
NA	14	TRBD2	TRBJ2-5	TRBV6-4	TGTGCCAGTTCAGTAGCGGGAGTGCGGGAGACCCAGTACTTC	CASSVAGVRETQYF
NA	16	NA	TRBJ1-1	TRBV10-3	TGTGCCATCAGTGAGGTCCAGGGGATTATGAACACTGAAGCTTTCTTT	CAISEVQGIMNTEAFF
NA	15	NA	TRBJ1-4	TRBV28	TGTGCCAGCAGTTTATCGGGGGGGACACCCGAAAAACTGTTTTTT	CASSLSGGTPEKLFF
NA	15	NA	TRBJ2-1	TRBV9	TGTGCCAGCAGCGTAGACGAAGGGGCATACAATGAGCAGTTCTTC	CASSVDEGAYNEQFF
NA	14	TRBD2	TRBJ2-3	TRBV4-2	TGTGCCAGCAGCCTTGGACTAGACACAGATACGCAGTATTTT	CASSLGLDTDTQYF
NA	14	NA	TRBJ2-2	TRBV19	TGTGCCAGTAGTATAGTTGCAGGAACCGGGGAGCTGTTTTTT	CASSIVAGTGELFF
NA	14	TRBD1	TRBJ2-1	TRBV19	TGTGCCACCGTCCGGGACAGGGGTATCGATGAGCAGTTCTTC	CATVRDRGIDEQFF
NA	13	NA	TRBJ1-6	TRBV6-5	TGTGCCAGCAGTCAAACAGGGAATTCACCCCTCCACTTT	CASSQTGNSPLHF
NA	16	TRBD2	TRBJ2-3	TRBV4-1	TGCGCCAGCAGCCAAGAATCGACGGGAGGGCCATATACGCAGTATTTT	CASSQESTGGPYTQYF
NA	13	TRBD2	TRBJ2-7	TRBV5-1	TGCGCCAGCAGTTGGACTAGATCCTACGAGCAGTACTTC	CASSWTRSYEQYF
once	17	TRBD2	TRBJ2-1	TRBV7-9	TGTGCCAGCAGCTTAGGTGGGCTAGCGGGAGGTGAAAATGAGCAGTTCTTC	CASSLGGLAGGENEQFF
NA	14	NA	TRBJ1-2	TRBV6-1	TGTGCCAGCAGTGAACCCACGGGGACTCATGGCTACACCTTC	CASSEPTGTHGYTF